This paragraph covers one TCR beta chain sequence. Amplification of TCR beta used genomic DNA extracted from peripheral blood. This entry is derived from a study of T cell repertoires in aging, cancer and after chemotherapy. TRB rearrangements spanning V, D and J were amplified using mixed TRB-A/B primers. A single record per CDR3 protein comes from TCRdb applying MiXCR to the multiplex PCR reads. Of 4,500 to 6,000 distinct CDR3 sequences in the sample, roughly 39% were seen once. There are 16 residues in the CDR3. The V end lost 4 bases, the J end lost 5 bases, and 20 bases lay between the germline ends. Germline V lookup: CDR1 ENHRY, CDR2 SYGVKD.

V gene TRBV10-3 combines with J gene TRBJ1-1, with a weak D call TRBD1 (6 bases). The TCR was taken from a human donor with a blood cancer. The sequenced sample consisted of blood. The chain's CDR3 is CAISGVETGIGTEAFF. The CDR3, as DNA: TGTGCCATCAGTGGGGTGGAAACAGGGATAGGGACTGAAGCTTTCTTT.